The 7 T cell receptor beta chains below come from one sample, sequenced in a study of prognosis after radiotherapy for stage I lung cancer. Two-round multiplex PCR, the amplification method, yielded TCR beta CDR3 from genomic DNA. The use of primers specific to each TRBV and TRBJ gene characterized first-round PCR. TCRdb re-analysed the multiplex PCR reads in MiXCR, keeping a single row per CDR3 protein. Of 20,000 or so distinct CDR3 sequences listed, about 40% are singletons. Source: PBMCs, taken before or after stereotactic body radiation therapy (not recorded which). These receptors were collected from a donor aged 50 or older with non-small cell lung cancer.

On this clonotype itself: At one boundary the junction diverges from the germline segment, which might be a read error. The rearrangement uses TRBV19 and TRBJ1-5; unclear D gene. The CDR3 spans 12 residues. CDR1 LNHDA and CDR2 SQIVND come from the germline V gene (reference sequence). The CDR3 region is CAISTGRQPQHF. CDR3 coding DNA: TGTGCCATTAGTACCGGTAGGCAGCCCCAGCATTTT.

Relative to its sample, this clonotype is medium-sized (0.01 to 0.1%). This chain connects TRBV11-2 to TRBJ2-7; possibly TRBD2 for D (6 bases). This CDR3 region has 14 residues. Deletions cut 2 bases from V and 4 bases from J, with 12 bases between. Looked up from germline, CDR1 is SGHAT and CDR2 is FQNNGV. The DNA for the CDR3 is TGTGCCAGCAGCTTACTCGGCGGGGATTACGAGCAGTACTTC. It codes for CASSLLGGDYEQYF.

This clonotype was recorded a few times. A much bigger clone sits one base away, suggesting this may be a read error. The CDR3 spells CASSYPLGSGRTDTQYF. In DNA form, the CDR3 reads TGTGCCAGCAGTTACCCTCTGGGTAGCGGGAGAACAGATACGCAGTATTTT. The rearrangement links TRBV6-5 to TRBJ2-3; 9 positions agree with TRBD2. Germline CDR1 is MNHEY and CDR2 is SVGAGI. The CDR3 covers 17 residues. The V and J ends lost 2 bases and 3 bases, in that order; junction bases with no gene match: 9.

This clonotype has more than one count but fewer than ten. The CDR3 loop reads CASSPGTSGATYTQYF. The CDR3 coding sequence is TGTGCCAGCAGCCCTGGGACTAGCGGTGCGACATATACGCAGTATTTT. This chain uses TRBV12-3 or TRBV12-4 with TRBJ2-3; 11 positions match TRBD2. The CDR3 runs to 16 residues. The junction had 12 bases not matched to a gene; V was cut back by 6 bases and J by 7 bases.

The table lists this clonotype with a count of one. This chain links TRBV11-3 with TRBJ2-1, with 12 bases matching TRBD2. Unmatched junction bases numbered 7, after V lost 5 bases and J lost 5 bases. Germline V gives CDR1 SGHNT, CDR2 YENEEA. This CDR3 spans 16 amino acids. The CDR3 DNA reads TGTGCCAGCAGCACCACACTAGCGGGGGGCGACAATGAGCAGTTCTTC. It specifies CASSTTLAGGDNEQFF.

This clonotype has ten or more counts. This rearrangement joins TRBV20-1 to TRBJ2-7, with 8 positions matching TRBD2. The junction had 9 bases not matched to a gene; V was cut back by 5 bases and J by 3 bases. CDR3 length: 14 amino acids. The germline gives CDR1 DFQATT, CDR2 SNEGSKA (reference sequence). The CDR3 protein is CSAGAPSGSYEQYF. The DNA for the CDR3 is TGCAGTGCTGGAGCCCCAAGCGGGAGCTACGAGCAGTACTTC.

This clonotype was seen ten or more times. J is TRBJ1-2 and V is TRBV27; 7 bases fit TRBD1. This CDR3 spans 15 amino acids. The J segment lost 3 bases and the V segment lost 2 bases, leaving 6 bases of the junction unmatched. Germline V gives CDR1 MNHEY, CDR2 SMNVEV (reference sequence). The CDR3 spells CASSLDSGGDYGYTF. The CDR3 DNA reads TGTGCCAGCAGTTTAGACTCAGGGGGTGACTATGGCTACACCTTC.